A single sample gave rise to the 30 T cell receptor beta chains below, sequenced in a study of blood T cell repertoires in COVID-19. Only in-frame clones appear in the TCRdb table, and some are missing; sequencing was by immunoSEQ multiplex PCR. The data show roughly 190,000 clones, 90% seen once. The material sequenced was peripheral blood. The receptors come from a man aged 45-65 years with acute or convalescent COVID-19.

Worth noting for this clone: Mismatch with germline at one junction end may stem from a read error. V is TRBV3-1 (or the pseudogene TRBV3-2) and J is TRBJ1-1; the D is unclear. The CDR3 is 15 amino acids. Germline-derived CDR1 and CDR2 are LGHDT and YNNKEL (reference sequence). CDR3 loop: CASNQESNLNTEAFF. CDR3 in DNA: TGTGCCAGCAACCAAGAGAGTAACTTGAACACTGAAGCTTTCTTT.

The chain carries TRBV6-1 and TRBJ1-6, with D unclear. Trimming removed 1 base from V and 7 bases from J, with 8 bases in between. The germline V gene has CDR1 MNHNS and CDR2 SASEGT. This CDR3 is 14 amino acids long. The DNA of the CDR3 is TGTGCCAGCAGTGAAGTGTCCTCGAATTCACCCCTCCACTTT. It is translated as CASSEVSSNSPLHF.

This chain links TRBV28 with TRBJ1-1; D is possibly TRBD1 (5 bases). The CDR3 consists of 14 residues. CDR1 MDHEN and CDR2 SYDVKM come from the germline V gene. V shed 2 bases and J shed 5 bases, with 12 bases lying between them. CDR3 residues: CASSLGQGSTEAFF. CDR3 DNA: TGTGCCAGCAGTTTAGGGCAGGGTTCAACTGAAGCTTTCTTT.

The V call is TRBV6-2 or TRBV6-3, the J call TRBJ1-1; unclear D gene. Trimming removed 3 bases from V and 6 bases from J, with 14 bases in between. CDR3 length: 14 residues. Per the germline V gene, CDR1 is MNHEY and CDR2 is SVGEGT. Here the CDR3 DNA reads TGTGCCAGCAGTTATAGGCCTAGTTCAGCTGAAGCTTTCTTT. As protein: CASSYRPSSAEAFF.

This rearrangement joins TRBV10-3 to TRBJ1-2, with TRBD1 identical over 7 bases. J was trimmed by 8 bases and V by 0 bases; bases with no gene match: 9. This CDR3 has 15 residues. The germline CDR1 and CDR2 sequences are ENHRY and SYGVKD. The CDR3 nucleotides are TGTGCCATCAGTGAGTCGAAGACAGGGCGAAGAGGCTACACCTTC. This encodes CAISESKTGRRGYTF.

The V call is TRBV27, the J call TRBJ1-1; the D is unclear. The ends were cut back, 2 bases at V and 7 bases at J, with 5 bases in the middle. The CDR3 has 11 amino acids. The germline V gene has CDR1 MNHEY and CDR2 SMNVEV (reference sequence). CDR3 nucleotide sequence: TGTGCCAGCAGTTTACGGGGTGAAGCTTTCTTT. Translated, it gives CASSLRGEAFF.

This chain connects TRBV19 to TRBJ1-2, with 8 nucleotides matching TRBD1. V shed 4 bases and J 4 bases; nucleotides not matched to a gene: 5. The CDR3 is made up of 14 amino acids. CDR1 LNHDA and CDR2 SQIVND come from the germline V gene (reference sequence). The CDR3 DNA follows: TGTGCCAGTAGTAGGACCCAGGGGGCCTATGGCTACACCTTC. This sequence encodes CASSRTQGAYGYTF. The full variable domain, rest sourced from reference TRBV19 and TRBJ1-2, is DGGITQSPKYLFRKEGQNVTLSCEQNLNHDAMYWYRQDPGQGLRLIYYSQIVNDFQKGDIAEGYSVSREKKESFPLTVTSAQKNPTAFYLCASSRTQGAYGYTFGSGTRLTVV.

The rearrangement joins TRBV5-1 to TRBJ1-4; D remains ambiguous. CDR3 length equals 15 residues. Germline loops: CDR1 SGHRS, CDR2 YFSETQ. V was pared by 4 bases and J by 0 bases, with 10 bases between. CDR3: CASSPQWPTNEKLFF. DNA for the CDR3: TGCGCCAGCAGCCCCCAATGGCCAACTAATGAAAAACTGTTTTTT.

V and J are TRBV7-9 and TRBJ1-4; a weak D match, TRBD1 (6 bases). The CDR3 is 16 residues long. CDR1 is SEHNR and CDR2 is FQNEAQ in the germline V gene (reference sequence). V lost 2 bases, J lost 2 bases, and 12 bases lay in between. The CDR3 sequence is CASSLQGLQTNEKLFF. DNA of the CDR3: TGTGCCAGCAGCTTACAGGGGCTGCAGACTAATGAAAAACTGTTTTTT.

The table lists this clone with a count of one. This sequence joins TRBV2 and TRBJ1-5; TRBD1 matches at 7 bases. Unmatched junction bases numbered 7, after V lost 5 bases and J lost 9 bases. The CDR3 loop spans 13 amino acids. Germline-derived CDR1 and CDR2 are SNHLY and FYNNEI. CDR3 region: CASSLGGEAPQHF. The CDR3 bases are TGTGCCAGCAGTTTAGGGGGCGAGGCGCCCCAGCATTTT.

V usage is TRBV9 and J usage is TRBJ1-4; TRBD1 is a possible D gene (6 bases). Between the trimmed V and J ends, which lost 4 bases and 4 bases, there was a span of 14 bases. CDR1 is SGDLS, CDR2 YYNGEE, per germline. There are 15 residues in the CDR3. The CDR3 DNA reads as TGTGCCAGCAGCAATAATCAGGGGATTAATGAAAAACTGTTTTTT. It encodes CASSNNQGINEKLFF. The full variable domain, in which reference TRBV9 and TRBJ1-4 provide the parts outside the CDR3, is DSGVTQTPKHLITATGQRVTLRCSPRSGDLSVYWYQQSLDQGLQFLIQYYNGEERAKGNILERFSAQQFPDLHSELNLSSLELGDSALYFCASSNNQGINEKLFFGSGTQLSVL.

This clone was seen a few times. This chain joins TRBV6-6 and TRBJ1-5, with D tentatively TRBD1 (6 bases). The germline gives CDR1 MNHNY, CDR2 SVGAGI (reference sequence). This CDR3 has 16 residues. V was trimmed by 5 bases and J by 0 bases, leaving 14 bases between them. CDR3 sequence reads: CASSPSTGNSNQPQHF. The CDR3, as DNA: TGTGCCAGCAGTCCATCTACAGGGAATAGCAATCAGCCCCAGCATTTT.

The genes are TRBV2 and TRBJ2-3, with D possibly TRBD2 on 6 matching bases. With 8 bases removed from V and 4 bases from J, the gap between germline ends came to 19 bases. CDR1 and CDR2 from the germline V gene are SNHLY and FYNNEI. The CDR3 sequence is 15 residues long. The CDR3 spells CASVREYFNADTQYF. DNA for the CDR3: TGTGCCAGCGTTCGGGAGTACTTTAACGCAGATACGCAGTATTTT.

The rearrangement links TRBV19 to TRBJ1-1, with D unclear. From germline, CDR1 is LNHDA and CDR2 SQIVND (reference sequence). The V end lost 3 bases, the J end lost 1 base, and 9 bases lay between the germline ends. This CDR3 has 14 residues. Written as DNA, the CDR3 is TGTGCCAGTAGTATCGCGTCTACGAACACTGAAGCTTTCTTT. Its translation: CASSIASTNTEAFF.

This chain joins TRBV19 and TRBJ2-1; D gene unclear. Trimming removed 4 bases from V and 9 bases from J, with 13 bases in between. The CDR3 has 13 amino acids. Germline loops: CDR1 LNHDA, CDR2 SQIVND (reference sequence). The CDR3 loop is CASSTRIYLEQFF. In DNA form, the CDR3 reads TGTGCCAGTAGTACCAGGATCTATCTTGAGCAGTTCTTC.

The chain employs TRBV3-1 (or the pseudogene TRBV3-2) and TRBJ2-1; 9 bases are a match to TRBD2. The CDR3 is 15 residues long. Germline lookup yields CDR1 LGHDT and CDR2 YNNKEL (reference sequence). Germline trimming cut 5 bases from V and 2 bases from J; bases unmatched to any gene: 4. The DNA of the CDR3 is TGTGCCAGCAGCGGCGTAGCGGGGGCCTACAATGAGCAGTTCTTC. As protein: CASSGVAGAYNEQFF.

The V and J genes are TRBV2 and TRBJ1-5; D not resolved. The CDR3 extends over 14 amino acids. The germline V and J ends were trimmed by 3 bases and 0 bases, with 6 bases remaining between them. Germline V gene lookup returns CDR1 SNHLY and CDR2 FYNNEI. This CDR3 reads CASSETSSNQPQHF. The CDR3 nucleotides are TGTGCCAGCAGTGAGACATCTAGCAATCAGCCCCAGCATTTT.

The chain has TRBV4-2 and TRBJ2-3; 14 bases map to TRBD2. Trimming cost V 0 bases and J 7 bases; bases outside gene matches: 3. The CDR3 runs to 16 residues. The germline V gene encodes CDR1 LGHNA and CDR2 YNFKEQ. DNA of the CDR3: TGTGCCAGCAGCCAAGAGGGACTAGCGGGGGCATATACGCAGTATTTT. Its translation: CASSQEGLAGAYTQYF.

This clone was recorded once. The J gene is TRBJ1-6, the V gene TRBV5-1; 10 nucleotides align to TRBD1. J was trimmed by 7 bases and V by 4 bases; bases with no gene match: 8. Per the germline V gene, CDR1 is SGHRS and CDR2 is YFSETQ. CDR3 length: 16 residues. CDR3 DNA: TGCGCCAGCAGCCTCGGGACAGGGGCTGTGAATTCACCCCTCCACTTT. This translates into CASSLGTGAVNSPLHF.

This chain links TRBV7-3 with TRBJ2-7; TRBD2 aligns across 8 bases. Losses at the gene ends were 3 bases for V and 3 bases for J; bases not matched to a gene: 7. Germline loops: CDR1 SGHTA, CDR2 FQGTGA. The length of the CDR3 is 15 residues. The CDR3 region is CASSFSAGGSYEQYF. CDR3 DNA sequence: TGTGCCAGCAGCTTCAGTGCGGGAGGCAGCTACGAGCAGTACTTC.

The chain joins TRBV19 to TRBJ1-5, with TRBD1 matching over 7 bases. Germline V gene sequence: CDR1 LNHDA, CDR2 SQIVND (reference sequence). With V trimmed by 9 bases and J by 11 bases, 16 bases remained unmatched. CDR3 length equals 14 residues. The CDR3 nucleotides read TGTGCCAGCAGGAGACAGGGCTATTTATCGGCCCAGCATTTT. Its protein is CASRRQGYLSAQHF.

This clone occurred once. The gene calls are TRBV11-1 and TRBJ1-1; 9 positions agree with TRBD1. Losses at the gene ends were 5 bases for V and 0 bases for J; bases not matched to a gene: 4. Germline CDR1 SGHAT, CDR2 FQDESV (reference sequence). The CDR3 runs to 15 residues. CDR3 DNA sequence: TGTGCCAGCAGCCGCCGGGACAGGGTGAACACTGAAGCTTTCTTT. Encoded protein: CASSRRDRVNTEAFF.

The J gene is TRBJ1-4, the V gene TRBV29-1, with TRBD1 identical over 11 bases. The CDR3 spans 15 residues. Germline CDR1 SQVTM, CDR2 ANQGSEA. V lost 6 bases and J lost 5; bases outside the gene matches: 8. This chain's CDR3 is CSVANRDRGNEKLFF. The CDR3 coding sequence is TGCAGCGTCGCCAACAGGGACAGGGGGAATGAAAAACTGTTTTTT. Looking up the rest from reference TRBV29-1 and TRBJ1-4 gives the full variable domain: SAVISQKPSRDICQRGTSLTIQCQVDSQVTMMFWYRQQPGQSLTLIATANQGSEATYESGFVIDKFPISRPNLTFSTLTVSNMSPEDSSIYLCSVANRDRGNEKLFFGSGTQLSVL.

The rearrangement joins TRBV30 to TRBJ2-7; TRBD1 is a possible D gene (7 bases). CDR1 and CDR2 from the germline V gene are GTSNPN and SVGIG (reference sequence). The CDR3 covers 13 residues. V was shortened by 5 bases and J by 3 bases, with 14 bases between the two germline ends. In DNA form, the CDR3 reads TGTGCCTGGGACCGACAGGGAGGCTACGAGCAGTACTTC. It translates to CAWDRQGGYEQYF.

CDR3 in DNA: TGTGCCAGCAGCCAGGAGGGGACAGCCGATGAGCAGTTCTTC. It codes for CASSQEGTADEQFF. The chain combines TRBV4-2 with TRBJ2-1, with D possibly matching TRBD1 (7 bases). This CDR3 spans 14 amino acids. Trimming removed 3 bases at V and 8 bases at J, with 14 bases between. The germline gives CDR1 LGHNA, CDR2 YNFKEQ.

DNA of the CDR3: TGTGCCAGCAGTTTAAGGGGCCCCGGTTACTCCTACAATGAGCAGTTCTTC. Amino acid sequence: CASSLRGPGYSYNEQFF. J is TRBJ2-1 and V is TRBV28; perhaps TRBD1 as D (5 bases). V was pared by 2 bases and J by 0 bases, with 14 bases between. The CDR3 contains 17 residues. Germline CDR1 is MDHEN and CDR2 is SYDVKM. Full variable domain (missing parts from reference TRBV28 and TRBJ2-1): DVKVTQSSRYLVKRTGEKVFLECVQDMDHENMFWYRQDPGLGLRLIYFSYDVKMKEKGDIPEGYSVSREKKERFSLILESASTNQTSMYLCASSLRGPGYSYNEQFFGPGTRLTVL.

The chain joins TRBV19 to TRBJ1-6; D might be TRBD1 (6 bases). Trimming took 6 bases from V and 8 from J, leaving 11 bases between them. There are 13 residues in the CDR3. The germline V gene encodes CDR1 LNHDA and CDR2 SQIVND (reference sequence). The DNA for the CDR3 is TGTGCCAGTAGAGAACAGGGAGATTCACCCCTCCACTTT. Protein product: CASREQGDSPLHF.

This sequence joins TRBV30 and TRBJ1-5, with 9 nucleotides matching TRBD1. Trimming removed 2 bases from V and 7 bases from J; junction bases left unmatched: 3. This CDR3 comprises 13 residues. The germline gives CDR1 GTSNPN, CDR2 SVGIG (reference sequence). CDR3 DNA: TGTGCCTGGAGTACAGGGGGCGACCAGCCCCAGCATTTT. Its protein product is CAWSTGGDQPQHF.

V usage is TRBV7-9 and J usage is TRBJ1-1; D is possibly TRBD1 (5 bases). The germline V and J ends were trimmed by 4 bases and 3 bases, with 15 bases remaining between them. This CDR3 is 15 amino acids long. Germline loops: CDR1 SEHNR, CDR2 FQNEAQ (reference sequence). The CDR3 spells CASSSRTPGDTEAFF. The CDR3 DNA reads TGTGCCAGCAGCTCCAGGACACCGGGCGACACTGAAGCTTTCTTT.

CDR3 DNA: TGTGCCAGCAGTGACCCGGGACTAGCGGGAGTGGAGACCCAGTACTTC. Its translation is CASSDPGLAGVETQYF. The chain combines TRBV25-1 with TRBJ2-5; 14 bases map to TRBD2. The CDR3 length is 16 residues. With V trimmed by 3 bases and J by 5 bases, 5 bases remained unmatched. Per the germline V gene, CDR1 is MGHDK and CDR2 is SYGVNS.